The present T cell receptor (beta chain) was sequenced within a study of cytomegalovirus exposure and HLA in healthy donors. Primers: 60 Vbeta forward and 13 Jbeta reverse. The assay was immunoSEQ multiplex PCR, and TCRdb's table has in-frame clones only and misses some. The sample is made up of approximately 70,000 clones, and the top ten hold 5% of it. CDR1 is LGHNA and CDR2 is YNFKEQ in the germline V gene. This CDR3 has 16 residues. Trimming cost V 0 bases and J 0 bases, with 9 bases left between them. The genes are TRBV4-2 and TRBJ1-3; D is unclear. The clonotype comes from a woman between 35 and 50 years old in good health and CMV-seropositive. Sequencing was carried out using PBMCs. This CDR3 is CASSQDAHSSGNTIYF. DNA for the CDR3: TGTGCCAGCAGCCAAGATGCCCACAGCTCTGGAAACACCATATATTTT.